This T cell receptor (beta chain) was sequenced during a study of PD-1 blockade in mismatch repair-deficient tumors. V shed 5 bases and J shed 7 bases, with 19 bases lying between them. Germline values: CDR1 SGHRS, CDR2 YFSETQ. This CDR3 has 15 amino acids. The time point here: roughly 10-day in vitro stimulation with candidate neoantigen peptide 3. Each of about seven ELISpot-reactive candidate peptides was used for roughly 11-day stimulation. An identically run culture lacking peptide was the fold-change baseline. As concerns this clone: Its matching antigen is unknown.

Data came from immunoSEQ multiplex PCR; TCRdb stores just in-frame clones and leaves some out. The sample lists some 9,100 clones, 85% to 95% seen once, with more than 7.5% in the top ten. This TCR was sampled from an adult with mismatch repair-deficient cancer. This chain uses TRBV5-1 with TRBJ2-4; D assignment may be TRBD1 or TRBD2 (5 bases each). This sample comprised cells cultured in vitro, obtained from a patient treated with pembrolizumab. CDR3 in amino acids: CASSTNQLEGNIQYF. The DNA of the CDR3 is TGCGCCAGCAGTACGAACCAACTCGAGGGGAACATTCAGTACTTC.